This TCR beta chain was obtained from a study of blood T cell repertoires in COVID-19. In the authors' methods: By means of reference gene primer amplification, nucleated cell counts were estimated. Measured with immunoSEQ multiplex PCR; TCRdb has only the in-frame clones, and not every one. V, J and clone size derive from that table, while D and trimming were established from the DNA sequence. The sample holds fewer than 400,000 clones, 80% to 90% seen once. This clone was picked up a small number of times. This CDR3 has 15 residues. J lost 10 bases, V lost 0 bases, and 7 bases had no gene match. The germline V gene encodes CDR1 SGDLS and CDR2 YYNGEE. In Cohort 3, a recovered donor had either two negative PCRs, clearance, or symptom resolution.

This chain links TRBV9 with TRBJ2-2; TRBD2 matches 9 bases. The clonotype comes from a man younger than 40 who had recovered from COVID-19. Sequenced sample: PBMCs or T cells enriched from blood (not recorded which). Here the CDR3 DNA reads TGTGCCAGCAGCGTAGCTAGTAGCGGGAGTAAGGAGCTGTTTTTT. It codes for CASSVASSGSKELFF.